A selection of T cell receptor beta chains follows, all from one sample in a study of shared clonotypes between healthy human individuals. Method: immunoSEQ multiplex PCR; TCRdb's copy keeps in-frame clones and lacks some. Of over 400,000 clones in the sample, 60% to 80% were seen once. The sample was PBMCs. The receptors originated from a woman in her 40s in good health. Some clones in this sample may be carry-over from other donors' samples. Both conserved end residues are part of each CDR3. D genes are given only for firm matches. Clone sizes are given selectively: once, few, many, or a class where the clone is expanded.

J: TRBJ2-2; size: few; D: NA; V: TRBV10-3; DNA: TGTGCCATCGGACAGAGTCACACCGGGGAGCTGTTTTTT; CDR3: CAIGQSHTGELFF
J: TRBJ2-1; size: once; D: TRBD2; V: TRBV11-3; DNA: TGTGCCAGCAGCTTAGCGCCCACTAGCGGGAGGGTTAATGAGCAGTTCTTC; CDR3: CASSLAPTSGRVNEQFF
J: TRBJ1-3; size: NA; D: NA; V: TRBV11-3; DNA: TGTGCCAGCAGCTTTTCGTACGGCTCTGGAAACACCATATATTTT; CDR3: CASSFSYGSGNTIYF
J: TRBJ2-2; size: few; D: TRBD2; V: TRBV4-2; DNA: TGTGCCAGCAGCCAAGATGGTGTCGGGAGGGGCACCGGGGAGCTGTTTTTT; CDR3: CASSQDGVGRGTGELFF
J: TRBJ2-1; size: NA; D: NA; V: TRBV2; DNA: TGTGCCAGCAGTGACCAGCCGGCCTTCAGCTCCTACAATGAGCAGTTCTTC; CDR3: CASSDQPAFSSYNEQFF
J: TRBJ2-7; size: NA; D: TRBD1; V: TRBV7-9; DNA: TGTGCCAGCAGCCCCCAGGGGGCAGGTTTCGACGAGCAGTACTTC; CDR3: CASSPQGAGFDEQYF
J: TRBJ2-7; size: NA; D: NA; V: TRBV10-3; DNA: TGTGCCATCAGTGATCCCCGGGACACCTACGAGCAGTACTTC; CDR3: CAISDPRDTYEQYF
J: TRBJ2-7; size: NA; D: TRBD1; V: TRBV5-1; DNA: TGCGCCAGCAGCAAGGGACAGCTCTACGAGCAGTACTTC; CDR3: CASSKGQLYEQYF
J: TRBJ2-1; size: NA; D: NA; V: TRBV19; DNA: TGTGCCAGTAGTCCTTACGACTCCTTCTACAATGAGCAGTTCTTC; CDR3: CASSPYDSFYNEQFF
J: TRBJ1-1; size: NA; D: NA; V: TRBV6-6; DNA: TGTGCCAGCAGGTACCTGTTAACTGAAGCTTTCTTT; CDR3: CASRYLLTEAFF
J: TRBJ1-1; size: NA; D: NA; V: TRBV7-8; DNA: TGTGCCAGCAGCTTAGAGATGGGGCAAGGTTTCTTT; CDR3: CASSLEMGQGFF
J: TRBJ2-1; size: NA; D: NA; V: TRBV7-2; DNA: TGTGCCAGCAGCTTAGCGGACTCCTCCTACAATGAGCAGTTCTTC; CDR3: CASSLADSSYNEQFF
J: TRBJ1-5; size: NA; D: NA; V: TRBV19; DNA: TGTGCCAGTAGTATTGGACCCAATCAGCCCCAGCATTTT; CDR3: CASSIGPNQPQHF
J: TRBJ2-7; size: many; D: NA; V: TRBV28; DNA: TGTGCCAGCAGGGGGGAAGGGGAGTCCTACGAGCAGTACTTC; CDR3: CASRGEGESYEQYF
J: TRBJ2-7; size: few; D: NA; V: TRBV4-2; DNA: TGTGCCAGCAGCCAAGATGAGATCCGGGAGCAGTACTTC; CDR3: CASSQDEIREQYF
J: TRBJ2-1; size: NA; D: TRBD2; V: TRBV4-2; DNA: TGTGCCAGCAGCCAAGAGTTAGCGGGAGCTTACAATGAGCAGTTCTTC; CDR3: CASSQELAGAYNEQFF
J: TRBJ1-5; size: NA; D: NA; V: TRBV28; DNA: TGTGCCAGCAGTTTAAAAACGGCCCTCTCGGCGCCCCAGCATTTT; CDR3: CASSLKTALSAPQHF
J: TRBJ2-1; size: NA; D: TRBD2; V: TRBV7-9; DNA: TGTGCCAGCAGCTTCCTGCCGGGGACTACTAACAATGAGCAGTTCTTC; CDR3: CASSFLPGTTNNEQFF
J: TRBJ2-5; size: NA; D: NA; V: TRBV28; DNA: TGTGCCAGCAGTTTGGGCCTCGCGGCCCCCCAAGAGACCCAGTACTTC; CDR3: CASSLGLAAPQETQYF
J: TRBJ1-5; size: few; D: NA; V: TRBV30; DNA: TGTGCCTGGACCACGGGAGGGGGGGGTCAGCCCCAGCATTTT; CDR3: CAWTTGGGGQPQHF
J: TRBJ2-1; size: NA; D: NA; V: TRBV5-1; DNA: TGCGCCAGCAGCTTGGTGGGAACTACTAAGAATGAGCAGTTCTTC; CDR3: CASSLVGTTKNEQFF